This entry lists 26 T cell receptor beta chains sequenced from one sample in a study of T cells after yellow fever vaccination. One entry per CDR3 protein results from TCRdb running MiXCR on the 5' RACE reads. The sample holds about 500,000 distinct CDR3 sequences, about a sixth seen once. The sequencing here drew on PBMCs, taken 4 to 5 days after the first yellow fever vaccination. Receptor source: a man younger than 35 who received the YFV17D yellow fever vaccine.

The chain couples TRBV5-6 to TRBJ1-2; D may be TRBD1 (5 bases). The germline CDR1 and CDR2 sequences are SGHDT and YYEEEE. The CDR3 is 13 residues long. Trimming took 6 bases from V and 1 from J, leaving 10 bases between them. CDR3 loop: CASTDRFNYGYTF. The CDR3 nucleotides are TGTGCCAGCACCGACAGATTTAACTATGGCTACACCTTC.

There are many counts of this clonotype. The chain employs TRBV20-1 and TRBJ2-4; D is perhaps TRBD2 (6 bases). The CDR3 has 15 residues. CDR1 is DFQATT and CDR2 is SNEGSKA in the germline V gene (reference sequence). The V and J ends lost 2 bases and 3 bases respectively, with 14 bases between them. The CDR3 DNA reads TGCAGTGCTAGAATCGGCGGGGAAGACAAAAACATTCAGTACTTC. This encodes CSARIGGEDKNIQYF.

The chain employs TRBV6-1 and TRBJ1-5, with 12 bases matching TRBD1. From germline, CDR1 is MNHNS and CDR2 SASEGT. V trimming: 5 bases; J trimming: 5 bases; junction bases outside the gene matches: 13. CDR3 length: 18 amino acids. The CDR3 spells CASSRESAGTGGDQPQHF. The CDR3 bases are TGTGCCAGCAGTCGAGAATCTGCCGGGACAGGGGGCGATCAGCCCCAGCATTTT.

This clonotype was detected a few times. The chain recombines TRBV7-8 with TRBJ1-6; 8 bases match TRBD1. Trimming removed 5 bases from V and 8 bases from J; junction bases left unmatched: 5. CDR1 is SGHVS, CDR2 FQNEAQ, per germline. This CDR3 is 14 amino acids long. CDR3 amino acids: CASSPGTGYSPLHF. The CDR3 bases are TGTGCCAGCAGCCCCGGGACAGGATATTCACCCCTCCACTTT.

This chain joins TRBV18 and TRBJ2-1, with 9 nucleotides matching TRBD1. This CDR3 is 16 amino acids long. Trimming cost V 5 bases and J 3 bases; bases outside gene matches: 8. The germline V gene encodes CDR1 KGHSH and CDR2 LQKENI. CDR3 region: CASSSRQGDGYNEQFF. Written as DNA, the CDR3 is TGTGCCAGCTCATCAAGACAGGGGGACGGCTACAATGAGCAGTTCTTC.

V and J are TRBV5-1 and TRBJ2-7, with 13 bases lining up with TRBD2. After removal of 4 bases from V and 0 bases from J, the junction contained 4 bases not matched to a gene. CDR1 SGHRS and CDR2 YFSETQ come from the germline V gene. The CDR3 sequence is 16 residues long. CDR3 amino acids: CASSLGTSGVSYEQYF. DNA for the CDR3: TGCGCCAGCAGCCTAGGGACTAGCGGGGTCTCCTACGAGCAGTACTTC. Full variable domain (outside the CDR3, taken from reference TRBV5-1 and TRBJ2-7): KAGVTQTPRYLIKTRGQQVTLSCSPISGHRSVSWYQQTPGQGLQFLFEYFSETQRNKGNFPGRFSGRQFSNSRSEMNVSTLELGDSALYLCASSLGTSGVSYEQYFGPGTRLTVT.

The rearrangement joins TRBV4-3 to TRBJ2-5, with 8 nucleotides matching TRBD1. The J segment lost 1 base and the V segment lost 0 bases, leaving 1 base of the junction unmatched. Germline V gene lookup returns CDR1 LGHNA and CDR2 YSLEER. The CDR3 length is 15 residues. In DNA form, the CDR3 reads TGCGCCAGCAGCCAAGAGGACAGGGCCCAAGAGACCCAGTACTTC. Translation: CASSQEDRAQETQYF.

The genes are TRBV12-3 or TRBV12-4 and TRBJ1-6; maybe TRBD1 (6 bases). Trimming removed 7 bases from V and 8 bases from J, with 18 bases in between. The length of the CDR3 is 15 residues. CDR3 coding DNA: TGTGCCAGCAAGGATCAGGGGAATTTATATTCACCCCTCCACTTT. It encodes CASKDQGNLYSPLHF.

This clonotype was counted only a few times. The rearrangement uses TRBV12-3 or TRBV12-4 and TRBJ2-7; 7 nucleotides match TRBD2. The J segment lost 10 bases and the V segment lost 7 bases, leaving 13 bases of the junction unmatched. The CDR3 loop spans 13 amino acids. The CDR3 here is CASTLGRGSGQYF. The CDR3 DNA follows: TGTGCCAGCACCTTAGGGCGGGGGAGCGGACAGTACTTC.

This clonotype occurred a few times. The CDR3 DNA reads as TGTGCCACCAGCGCACGACAGGGGGCGGCCTACAATGAGCAGTTCTTC. Translated: CATSARQGAAYNEQFF. The chain carries TRBV15 and TRBJ2-1, with 10 bases matching TRBD1. The trim removed 5 bases at V and 2 bases at J, leaving 6 bases unmatched. The CDR3 totals 16 residues. The germline V gene encodes CDR1 LNHNV and CDR2 YYDKDF (reference sequence).

This clonotype was found a few times. This chain links TRBV4-3 with TRBJ2-3; 8 nucleotides match TRBD2. Germline assignment: CDR1 LGHNA and CDR2 YSLEER. Trimming took 0 bases from V and 3 from J; bases not matched to a gene: 5. This CDR3 has 16 amino acids. The CDR3 coding sequence is TGCGCCAGCAGCCAAGATTACGGGGGGGCGACAGATACGCAGTATTTT. Amino acids: CASSQDYGGATDTQYF.

Only a few counts were recorded for this clonotype. V is TRBV28 and J is TRBJ2-3; no clear D. Germline V gives CDR1 MDHEN, CDR2 SYDVKM. The CDR3 is made up of 15 amino acids. Trimming removed 7 bases from V and 2 bases from J, with 16 bases in between. The CDR3 region is CASTDLVGYTDTQYF. The CDR3 region has the DNA TGTGCCAGCACAGATCTAGTTGGTTACACAGATACGCAGTATTTT.

This chain connects TRBV29-1 to TRBJ1-3; the D gene is possibly TRBD1 (6 bases). The V gene's germline CDR1 is SQVTM and CDR2 ANQGSEA. With 6 bases removed from V and 3 bases from J, the gap between germline ends came to 9 bases. The CDR3 is made up of 12 amino acids. The CDR3 sequence is CSVEQGGNTIYF. The CDR3 coding sequence is TGCAGCGTGGAACAGGGTGGAAACACCATATATTTT.

The V gene is TRBV12-3 or TRBV12-4, the J gene TRBJ2-2; 7 bases align to TRBD1. The length of the CDR3 is 13 residues. The trim removed 5 bases at V and 5 bases at J, leaving 2 bases unmatched. CDR3 residues: CASSIRGTGELFF. The CDR3 region has the DNA TGTGCCAGCAGTATCAGGGGGACCGGGGAGCTGTTTTTT.

This clonotype was observed a few times. One end of the junction does not line up with germline, which may come from a read error. This chain connects TRBV3-1 to TRBJ1-2; D is possibly TRBD1 (6 bases). The CDR3 is 15 residues long. Germline values: CDR1 LGHDT, CDR2 YNNKEL (reference sequence). In DNA form, the CDR3 reads TGTGCCAGCAGCCAGGGTGGGACAAAGGGACCGCGCTACTCCTTC. Encoded protein: CASSQGGTKGPRYSF.

This sequence joins TRBV29-1 and TRBJ1-2; weak D call: TRBD1 (5 bases). CDR3 length: 13 amino acids. Trimming pared 5 bases from V and 4 bases from J, leaving 14 bases between. The germline V gene has CDR1 SQVTM and CDR2 ANQGSEA. The CDR3 nucleotides read TGCAGCGTTAAAGGTGGGGGGAGCTATGGCTACACCTTC. Translation gives CSVKGGGSYGYTF.

The chain links TRBV12-3 or TRBV12-4 to TRBJ1-2; 9 nucleotides line up with TRBD1. The CDR3 contains 12 residues. The trim removed 8 bases at V and 6 bases at J, leaving 4 bases unmatched. CDR3 region: CASRDRENGYTF. DNA for the CDR3: TGTGCCAGCCGGGACAGGGAGAATGGCTACACCTTC.

This clonotype showed up just a few times. This chain links TRBV4-2 with TRBJ1-2; D is perhaps TRBD1 (5 bases). V was cut by 2 bases and J by 6 bases, with 22 bases left in between. Germline assignment: CDR1 LGHNA and CDR2 YNFKEQ. CDR3 length: 17 amino acids. This CDR3 reads CASSQLTRTPLSDGYTF. CDR3 DNA sequence: TGTGCCAGCAGCCAATTAACCCGGACACCATTATCGGATGGCTACACCTTC.

V usage is TRBV4-2 and J usage is TRBJ1-6; 7 bases are shared with TRBD1. The length of the CDR3 is 16 residues. CDR1 and CDR2 (germline): LGHNA, YNFKEQ. The J segment lost 6 bases and the V segment lost 2 bases, leaving 7 bases of the junction unmatched. This CDR3 is CASSQSEGQSNSPLHF. Here the CDR3 DNA reads TGTGCCAGCAGCCAAAGCGAGGGACAGTCTAATTCACCCCTCCACTTT.

The chain employs TRBV6-2 or TRBV6-3 and TRBJ2-7; D may be TRBD1 (5 bases). In germline, CDR1 is MNHEY, CDR2 SVGEGT. Between the trimmed V and J ends, which lost 4 bases and 1 base, there was a span of 11 bases. This CDR3 region has 14 residues. CDR3 DNA sequence: TGTGCCAGCAGTTCAGGGATAATTTCCTACGAGCAGTACGTC. Amino acids: CASSSGIISYEQYV.

The CDR3 protein is CSVEGYNEQFF. The DNA of the CDR3 is TGCAGCGTTGAAGGGTACAATGAGCAGTTCTTC. The chain combines TRBV29-1 with TRBJ2-1; D is unclear. The CDR3 is 11 amino acids. Trimming removed 1 base from V and 4 bases from J, with 2 bases in between. Germline CDR1 is SQVTM and CDR2 is ANQGSEA.

The chain joins TRBV6-1 to TRBJ2-7; D uncertain. The CDR3 length is 15 residues. Germline CDR1 MNHNS, CDR2 SASEGT. V lost 6 bases and J lost 2, with 17 bases in between. As DNA, the CDR3 is TGTGCCAGCAGGGTTTTGGCGAAGGACCCCTACGAGCAGTACTTC. This sequence encodes CASRVLAKDPYEQYF.

This clonotype was observed a few times. Because the CDR3 is missing its conserved closing phenylalanine or tryptophan, this is likely a read error. No DNA is shown, since the ends of the CDR3 on it are uncertain; the CDR3 is the one TCRdb lists. The chain has TRBV4-3 and TRBJ2-5; the table's TRBD1 call for D was not verified on the DNA. CDR1 and CDR2 (germline): LGHNA, YSLEER. The CDR3 is 13 amino acids in total, end residues counted. CDR3 region: CASSQDLGGRIVL.

The chain links TRBV14 to TRBJ2-6; D ambiguous. In germline, CDR1 is SGHDN, CDR2 FVKESK. Trimming stripped 1 base from V and 4 bases from J, with 14 bases between. The CDR3 spans 17 residues. The CDR3 sequence: CASSQASLVWGANVLTF. The CDR3 bases are TGTGCCAGCAGCCAAGCTAGTCTGGTTTGGGGGGCCAACGTCCTGACTTTC.

This clonotype was counted many times. The gene calls are TRBV13 and TRBJ2-7; D remains unclear. CDR3 length: 12 amino acids. Looked up from germline, CDR1 is PRHDT and CDR2 is FYEKMQ (reference sequence). Trimming left V 3 bases short and J 7 bases short, with 10 bases between. This CDR3 is CASSFSLEEQYF. The CDR3 nucleotides read TGTGCCAGCAGCTTCTCCCTGGAAGAGCAGTACTTC.

The chain links TRBV7-3 to TRBJ2-1, with 7 bases identical to TRBD1. After removal of 5 bases from V and 7 bases from J, the junction contained 5 bases not matched to a gene. The CDR3 is 13 amino acids. Per germline, CDR1 SGHTA and CDR2 FQGTGA. The CDR3 loop reads CASSPGQENEQFF. The CDR3 bases are TGTGCCAGCAGCCCCGGACAGGAAAATGAGCAGTTCTTC.